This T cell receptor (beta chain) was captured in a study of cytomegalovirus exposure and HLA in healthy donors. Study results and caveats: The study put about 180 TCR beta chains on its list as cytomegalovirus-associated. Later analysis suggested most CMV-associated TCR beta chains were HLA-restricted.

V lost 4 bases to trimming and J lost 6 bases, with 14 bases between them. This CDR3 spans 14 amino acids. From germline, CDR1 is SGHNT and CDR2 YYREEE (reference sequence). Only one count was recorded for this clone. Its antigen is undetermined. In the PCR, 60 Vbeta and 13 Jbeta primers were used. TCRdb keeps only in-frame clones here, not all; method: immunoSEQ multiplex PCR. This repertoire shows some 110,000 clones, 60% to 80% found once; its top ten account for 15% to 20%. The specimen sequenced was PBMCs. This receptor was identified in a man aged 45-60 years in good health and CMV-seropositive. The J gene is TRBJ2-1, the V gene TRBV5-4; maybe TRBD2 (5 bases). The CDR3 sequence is CASSPFDGSNEQFF. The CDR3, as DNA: TGTGCCAGCAGCCCGTTTGATGGGAGCAATGAGCAGTTCTTC.